This TCR beta chain was observed in a study of spatial heterogeneity in lung cancer. Germline CDR1 and CDR2: SGHRS and YFSETQ. The CDR3 runs to 13 residues. The V and J ends lost 0 bases and 5 bases respectively, with 9 bases between them. The time point was: blood at routine non-recurrence follow-up after resection. Unsorted whole RNA from tumor, nontumor lung or frozen PBMC underwent sequencing. Using its own MiXCR run on the 5' RACE reads, TCRdb lists one record per CDR3 protein. The sample records tens of thousands of distinct CDR3 sequences, roughly 8.9% being singletons. Here the sequenced sample was PBMCs, taken at follow-up. The receptor comes from a female donor with early-stage non-small cell lung cancer. This rearrangement joins TRBV5-1 to TRBJ2-7; TRBD2 might be the D (6 bases). Here the CDR3 DNA reads TGCGCCAGCAGCTTGGTTCGGGAGAACGAGCAGTACTTC. It is translated as CASSLVRENEQYF.